The source of this T cell receptor beta chain is a study of cytomegalovirus exposure and HLA in healthy donors. Study-level results: The majority of CMV-associated TCR beta chains were reported as apparently HLA-restricted in a later analysis. It was 160 or so TCR beta chains that were listed as cytomegalovirus-associated.

All donors participated as healthy donors of bone marrow. Researchers ran the PCR with 60 Vbeta and 13 Jbeta primers. Clones were sequenced by immunoSEQ multiplex PCR, and TCRdb holds only the in-frame ones, with some missing. The sample lists around 120,000 clones, roughly three fifths occurring once. Trimming removed 4 bases at V and 8 bases at J, with 22 bases between. The germline CDR1 and CDR2 sequences are SGHKS and YYEKEE (reference sequence). CDR3 length: 16 amino acids. This clone appeared a few times. Its antigen is not identified. The rearrangement links TRBV5-5 to TRBJ2-1; TRBD2 might be the D (5 bases). Sequenced material: PBMCs. The source is a man aged 40-55 years in good health and CMV-seropositive. The CDR3 reads CASSNLLVLGPDEQFF. The CDR3 coding sequence is TGTGCCAGCAGCAACCTACTAGTTTTAGGGCCCGATGAGCAGTTCTTC.